This passage covers 31 T cell receptor beta chains from one sample sequenced in a study of cytomegalovirus exposure and HLA in healthy donors. Primers included in the PCR were 60 Vbeta and 13 Jbeta primers. Profiled with immunoSEQ multiplex PCR; TCRdb holds only in-frame clones, not every one. The sample data list around 130,000 clones. The sequenced sample consisted of PBMCs. Source of these receptors: a woman between 55 and 75 years old in good health and CMV-seronegative.

V and J are TRBV7-6 and TRBJ1-1; D is uncertain. Germline V gene sequence: CDR1 SGHVS, CDR2 FNYEAQ. The V end lost 3 bases, the J end lost 5 bases, and 16 bases lay between the germline ends. The CDR3 extends over 15 amino acids. CDR3 nucleotides: TGTGCCAGCAGCTTGTTGGATCGGGAGAATACTGAAGCTTTCTTT. This sequence encodes CASSLLDRENTEAFF.

The rearrangement joins TRBV7-9 to TRBJ1-4; TRBD1 matches 10 bases. The V gene's germline CDR1 is SEHNR and CDR2 FQNEAQ (reference sequence). The V and J ends lost 1 base and 0 bases, in that order; junction bases with no gene match: 2. This CDR3 comprises 17 residues. As DNA, the CDR3 is TGTGCCAGCAGCTTAGGACAGGGGGCCGCAACTAATGAAAAACTGTTTTTT. Translated: CASSLGQGAATNEKLFF.

The chain employs TRBV11-3 and TRBJ2-7; the match to TRBD1 covers 8 bases. The CDR3 runs to 14 residues. Trimming removed 5 bases from V and 2 bases from J; junction bases left unmatched: 5. The germline V gene encodes CDR1 SGHNT and CDR2 YENEEA. This CDR3 is CASSRTGRPYEQYF. The CDR3 coding sequence is TGTGCCAGCAGCCGGACAGGGAGACCCTACGAGCAGTACTTC. Full variable domain (remainder filled in from reference TRBV11-3 and TRBJ2-7): EAGVVQSPRYKIIEKKQPVAFWCNPISGHNTLYWYLQNLGQGPELLIRYENEEAVDDSQLPKDRFSAERLKGVDSTLKIQPAELGDSAVYLCASSRTGRPYEQYFGPGTRLTVT.

The rearrangement links TRBV15 to TRBJ1-2, with 8 bases fitting TRBD1. Germline values: CDR1 LNHNV, CDR2 YYDKDF (reference sequence). With V trimmed by 0 bases and J by 6 bases, 6 bases remained unmatched. CDR3 length: 15 residues. The CDR3 sequence: CATSRDPGQENGYTF. The CDR3 bases are TGTGCCACCAGCAGAGATCCGGGACAGGAGAATGGCTACACCTTC.

The chain uses TRBV6-5 and TRBJ2-1; 10 positions agree with TRBD1. CDR1 and CDR2 (germline): MNHEY, SVGAGI. There are 16 residues in the CDR3. Trimming took 2 bases from V and 3 from J; bases not matched to a gene: 4. The CDR3 spells CASSYTGTGDYNEQFF. Written as DNA, the CDR3 is TGTGCCAGCAGTTACACCGGGACAGGGGACTACAATGAGCAGTTCTTC.

The rearrangement links TRBV5-1 to TRBJ2-1; TRBD2 matches 11 bases. Losses at the gene ends were 0 bases for V and 9 bases for J; bases not matched to a gene: 23. The CDR3 loop spans 21 amino acids. Germline V gives CDR1 SGHRS, CDR2 YFSETQ. DNA of the CDR3: TGCGCCAGCAGCTTGGAACGTCTACTAGCGGGAGTTCCCCACAACAAGGGTGAGCAGTTCTTC. Translating it yields CASSLERLLAGVPHNKGEQFF.

This chain connects TRBV10-3 to TRBJ1-5; D possibly corresponds to TRBD1 (5 bases). V gave up 3 bases and J gave up 2 bases, with 14 bases separating them. The CDR3 covers 16 residues. The V gene's germline CDR1 is ENHRY and CDR2 SYGVKD. The CDR3 DNA sequence: TGTGCCATCAGTGAAGGTAGAACAGGTGGCAATCAGCCCCAGCATTTT. Translated: CAISEGRTGGNQPQHF.

This chain connects TRBV4-2 to TRBJ2-7; D might be TRBD2 (6 bases). This CDR3 comprises 15 residues. The V end was cut by 0 bases, the J end by 3 bases, with 12 bases between. Germline CDR1 LGHNA, CDR2 YNFKEQ. In DNA, the CDR3 is TGTGCCAGCAGCCAAGAGTGGGACTCAAACTACGAGCAGTACTTC. Its protein product is CASSQEWDSNYEQYF.

J is TRBJ2-3 and V is TRBV2; the D is unclear. Germline V gives CDR1 SNHLY, CDR2 FYNNEI. The germline V and J ends were trimmed by 7 bases and 1 base, with 12 bases remaining between them. This CDR3 spans 14 amino acids. The CDR3 here is CASKEPLGTDTQYF. The CDR3 coding sequence is TGTGCCAGCAAAGAGCCTCTTGGCACAGATACGCAGTATTTT.

The CDR3 region is CASGGNYEQYF. As DNA, the CDR3 is TGTGCCAGCGGGGGGAATTACGAGCAGTACTTC. The chain is built from TRBV6-5 and TRBJ2-7; D is perhaps TRBD2 (6 bases). Trimming cost V 8 bases and J 4 bases, with 9 bases left between them. The CDR3 extends over 11 amino acids. The germline gives CDR1 MNHEY, CDR2 SVGAGI.

V is TRBV28 and J is TRBJ2-7; D uncertain. This CDR3 spans 12 amino acids. Germline CDR1 MDHEN, CDR2 SYDVKM. Trimming left V 2 bases short and J 2 bases short, with 4 bases between. This chain's CDR3 is CASSLQAYEQYF. In DNA form, the CDR3 reads TGTGCCAGCAGTTTACAGGCCTACGAGCAGTACTTC. The full variable domain, rest sourced from reference TRBV28 and TRBJ2-7, is DVKVTQSSRYLVKRTGEKVFLECVQDMDHENMFWYRQDPGLGLRLIYFSYDVKMKEKGDIPEGYSVSREKKERFSLILESASTNQTSMYLCASSLQAYEQYFGPGTRLTVT.

In nucleotides, the CDR3 is TGTGCCATCAGTGCGATAGCTAACACTGAAGCTTTCTTT. Amino acids: CAISAIANTEAFF. The chain employs TRBV10-3 and TRBJ1-1, with no clear D. This CDR3 contains 13 residues. The germline V and J ends were trimmed by 4 bases and 2 bases, with 8 bases remaining between them. CDR1 and CDR2 (germline): ENHRY, SYGVKD.

CDR3 sequence: CASSQPINSYEQYF. CDR3 coding DNA: TGCGCCAGCAGCCAACCTATAAACAGTTACGAGCAGTACTTC. The chain employs TRBV4-1 and TRBJ2-7; D not certain. V lost 2 bases, J lost 4 bases, and 12 bases lay in between. Germline CDR1 reads MGHRA; CDR2 reads YSYEKL. The CDR3 spans 14 residues.

The gene calls are TRBV5-4 and TRBJ2-1, with 9 positions matching TRBD1. The CDR3 is 15 amino acids. Germline lookup yields CDR1 SGHNT and CDR2 YYREEE (reference sequence). Unmatched junction bases numbered 8, after V lost 4 bases and J lost 6 bases. DNA of the CDR3: TGTGCCAGCAGCCCCCGGGACAGGGATACCAATGAGCAGTTCTTC. Protein product: CASSPRDRDTNEQFF.

V is TRBV11-3 and J is TRBJ2-1; 7 bases align to TRBD2. The V segment lost 5 bases and the J segment 9 bases; nucleotides outside the gene matches: 10. The V gene's germline CDR1 is SGHNT and CDR2 YENEEA. The CDR3 is 14 residues long. CDR3 sequence reads: CASSPSLTSAEQFF. DNA for the CDR3: TGTGCCAGCAGCCCCTCCCTCACTAGCGCTGAGCAGTTCTTC.

The gene calls are TRBV10-1 and TRBJ1-5, with 7 bases aligning to TRBD1. Germline V gene sequence: CDR1 WNHNN, CDR2 SYGVQD (reference sequence). The CDR3 runs to 13 residues. The trim removed 5 bases at V and 4 bases at J, leaving 2 bases unmatched. The CDR3 coding sequence is TGCGCCAGCAGTCCAGGGGGGAATCAGCCCCAGCATTTT. Translating it yields CASSPGGNQPQHF.

The chain uses TRBV6-1 and TRBJ1-5, with D tentatively TRBD1 (6 bases). Germline values: CDR1 MNHNS, CDR2 SASEGT. Trimming took off 7 bases at V and 0 bases at J, with 13 bases between the two ends. This CDR3 has 15 residues. The CDR3 loop reads CASIRDTYSNQPQHF. DNA for the CDR3: TGTGCCAGCATTAGGGACACTTATAGCAATCAGCCCCAGCATTTT.

V and J are TRBV2 and TRBJ1-2, with D possibly TRBD1 on 5 matching bases. The CDR3 totals 14 residues. Trimming took off 2 bases at V and 4 bases at J, with 11 bases between the two ends. In germline, CDR1 is SNHLY, CDR2 FYNNEI. CDR3 in amino acids: CASSETTGSYGYTF. DNA for the CDR3: TGTGCCAGCAGTGAAACAACAGGCAGCTATGGCTACACCTTC.

The CDR3 DNA reads as TGTGCCATCAGCGCTAACAGCCCGAGCTCCTATAATTCACCCCTCCACTTT. Its protein is CAISANSPSSYNSPLHF. The chain couples TRBV10-3 to TRBJ1-6, with no clear D. V lost 6 bases, J lost 0 bases, and 15 bases lay in between. The CDR3 runs 17 residues. Per the germline V gene, CDR1 is ENHRY and CDR2 is SYGVKD.

The rearrangement uses TRBV27 and TRBJ2-5; TRBD2 aligns across 10 bases. CDR1 and CDR2 (germline): MNHEY, SMNVEV (reference sequence). V shed 6 bases and J 4 bases; nucleotides not matched to a gene: 8. CDR3 length: 15 residues. The CDR3 sequence: CASSLTGLARETQYF. As DNA, the CDR3 is TGTGCCAGCAGCCTAACGGGACTAGCGCGAGAGACCCAGTACTTC.

The gene calls are TRBV13 and TRBJ2-1; 9 bases are shared with TRBD2. V dropped 5 bases and J dropped 4; count of bases not matched to a gene: 3. Per germline, CDR1 PRHDT and CDR2 FYEKMQ (reference sequence). The CDR3 sequence is 14 residues long. This CDR3 is CASSPTSGYNEQFF. CDR3 DNA: TGTGCCAGCAGCCCGACTAGCGGATACAATGAGCAGTTCTTC.

The CDR3 loop reads CASEESTGELFF. CDR3 nucleotide sequence: TGTGCCAGCGAGGAGTCCACCGGGGAGCTGTTTTTT. V and J are TRBV7-2 and TRBJ2-2, with D unclear. V lost 8 bases to trimming and J lost 4 bases, with 8 bases between them. The CDR3 sequence is 12 residues long. Germline-derived CDR1 and CDR2 are SGHTA and FQGNSA.

The V call is TRBV10-2, the J call TRBJ2-4, with 8 bases lining up with TRBD1. Trimming at V came to 8 bases and at J to 0 bases, leaving 18 bases not matched to a gene. Germline CDR1 WSHSY, CDR2 SAAADI. The CDR3 has 19 amino acids. This CDR3 reads CASYTDRERWEEAKNIQYF. The CDR3 nucleotides are TGCGCCAGCTATACGGACAGGGAGAGATGGGAGGAAGCCAAAAACATTCAGTACTTC.

The V call is TRBV5-1, the J call TRBJ2-1, with 11 bases identical to TRBD2. V was pared by 0 bases and J by 10 bases, with 6 bases of the junction left unmatched. Germline V lookup: CDR1 SGHRS, CDR2 YFSETQ. The CDR3 extends over 15 amino acids. The CDR3 DNA is TGCGCCAGCAGCTTGGAACTAGCGGGAGTCTGGGAGCAGTTCTTC. As protein: CASSLELAGVWEQFF.

V usage is TRBV7-9 and J usage is TRBJ2-5; D is perhaps TRBD1 (6 bases). The V end was cut by 6 bases, the J end by 5 bases, with 19 bases between. In germline, CDR1 is SEHNR, CDR2 FQNEAQ (reference sequence). CDR3 length equals 15 residues. This CDR3 is CASSSQGLWRETQYF. The CDR3 nucleotides are TGTGCCAGCAGTTCTCAGGGGCTATGGCGGGAGACCCAGTACTTC.

The chain recombines TRBV6-1 with TRBJ1-6; D is uncertain. The CDR3 spans 12 residues. V was clipped by 6 bases and J by 13 bases, with 13 bases between them. CDR1 MNHNS and CDR2 SASEGT come from the germline V gene. CDR3 residues: CASRIQEVPLHF. The CDR3 nucleotides read TGTGCCAGCAGGATCCAGGAGGTGCCCCTCCACTTT.

The rearrangement links TRBV9 to TRBJ2-2, with 9 bases lining up with TRBD1. This CDR3 contains 14 residues. CDR1 SGDLS and CDR2 YYNGEE come from the germline V gene. V lost 4 bases to trimming and J lost 6 bases; unmatched junction nucleotides: 4. The CDR3 spells CASSPGQGSGELFF. The CDR3 DNA is TGTGCCAGCAGCCCGGGACAGGGATCCGGGGAGCTGTTTTTT.

DNA for the CDR3: TGTGCCAGCAGTTTCCGACAGGGAGGCACTGAAGCTTTCTTT. Its protein is CASSFRQGGTEAFF. The genes are TRBV28 and TRBJ1-1, with 7 bases that match TRBD1. The length of the CDR3 is 14 residues. In germline, CDR1 is MDHEN, CDR2 SYDVKM. Trimming removed 3 bases from V and 4 bases from J; junction bases left unmatched: 5.

This chain links TRBV6-5 with TRBJ1-5; TRBD1 agrees at 7 bases. The V segment lost 6 bases and the J segment 1 base; nucleotides outside the gene matches: 6. Germline loops: CDR1 MNHEY, CDR2 SVGAGI. The CDR3 has 15 amino acids. The CDR3 spells CASSRQGLSNQPQHF. CDR3 coding DNA: TGTGCCAGCAGCAGACAGGGTTTGAGCAATCAGCCCCAGCATTTT.

The rearrangement joins TRBV7-2 to TRBJ1-2, with TRBD1 identical over 7 bases. J gave up 1 base and V 4 bases, and 12 bases lay outside the gene matches. CDR1 SGHTA and CDR2 FQGNSA come from the germline V gene. CDR3 length equals 17 residues. The CDR3 bases are TGTGCCAGCAGCTCAAGGGGGCCCAGACTGATTAACTATGGCTACACCTTC. The encoded protein is CASSSRGPRLINYGYTF. The whole variable domain, remainder taken from reference TRBV7-2 and TRBJ1-2, is GAGVSQSPSNKVTEKGKDVELRCDPISGHTALYWYRQSLGQGLEFLIYFQGNSAPDKSGLPSDRFSAERTGGSVSTLTIQRTQQEDSAVYLCASSSRGPRLINYGYTFGSGTRLTVV.

J is TRBJ2-3 and V is TRBV6-5; TRBD2 agrees at 7 bases. Germline trimming cut 6 bases from V and 2 bases from J; bases unmatched to any gene: 8. The CDR3 extends over 15 amino acids. Germline CDR1 MNHEY, CDR2 SVGAGI. CDR3 bases: TGTGCCAGCAGACGGCCGGGACTAAACACAGATACGCAGTATTTT. Translating gives CASRRPGLNTDTQYF.